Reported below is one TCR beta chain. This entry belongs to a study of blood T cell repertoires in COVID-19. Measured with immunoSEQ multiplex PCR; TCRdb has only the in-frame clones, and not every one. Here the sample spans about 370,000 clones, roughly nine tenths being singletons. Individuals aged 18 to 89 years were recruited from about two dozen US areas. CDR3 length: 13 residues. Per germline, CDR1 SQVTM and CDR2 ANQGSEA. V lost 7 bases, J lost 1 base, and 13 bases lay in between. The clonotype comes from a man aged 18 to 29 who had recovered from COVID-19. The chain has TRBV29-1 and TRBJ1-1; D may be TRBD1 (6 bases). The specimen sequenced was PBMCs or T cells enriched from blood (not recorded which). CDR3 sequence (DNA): TGCAGCGCCCGACAGGCTTCGAACACTGAAGCTTTCTTT. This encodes CSARQASNTEAFF.